This note documents a single TCR beta chain sequence. Its recognized antigen is unknown. Relative to the germline gene, one junction end is altered; a read error may explain this. From the germline V gene, CDR1 is KGHSH and CDR2 is LQKENI. Including cysteine and phenylalanine, the CDR3 has 18 amino acids. Just the 54-base CDR3 DNA is kept, in frame starting at base 1. The sample comes from a study of T cell repertoires in cytomegalovirus infection (dated by TCRdb to between 2018 and 2021). Study-level background: The HLA type of each donor mattered for the analysis, because public TCR beta signatures pointed to carriage of CMV infection along with the matching HLA type.

The instrument given in TCRdb is Illumina HiSeq 1500. TCRdb reprocessing: public reads trimmed at Q25 with fastp, clones called with MiXCR, in-frame beta chains kept. When rows share a CDR3 protein, they turn into one entry using the most common DNA and genes. Within this sample are roughly 150,000 distinct CDR3 sequences, with less than 25% of them counted one time only. About 10% of the sample is taken by the ten largest. Points the paper makes about the study in general: Carriers of CMV infection plus the relevant HLA type were discriminated by the cumulative frequency of public TCR beta family members in the study cohort and in an independent approximately 360-donor cohort. The ex vivo response was dominated by HLA-C-restricted CMV-specific TCR beta clonotypes, which also provided the single most frequent clonotype in two of eight donors.

Rearrangement joined TRBV18 to TRBJ1-4, with the D gene not clear enough to name. This sequence was found in a human donor in good health (CMV status not recorded). Some clones in this sample may be carry-over from other donors' samples. The sequenced material came from PBMCs. The CDR3 reads as follows: CASSPSGLTGLGNGKLFF. The nucleotide sequence is TGTGCCAGCTCACCTTCGGGCCTTACGGGCCTGGGGAATGGAAAACTGTTTTTT.